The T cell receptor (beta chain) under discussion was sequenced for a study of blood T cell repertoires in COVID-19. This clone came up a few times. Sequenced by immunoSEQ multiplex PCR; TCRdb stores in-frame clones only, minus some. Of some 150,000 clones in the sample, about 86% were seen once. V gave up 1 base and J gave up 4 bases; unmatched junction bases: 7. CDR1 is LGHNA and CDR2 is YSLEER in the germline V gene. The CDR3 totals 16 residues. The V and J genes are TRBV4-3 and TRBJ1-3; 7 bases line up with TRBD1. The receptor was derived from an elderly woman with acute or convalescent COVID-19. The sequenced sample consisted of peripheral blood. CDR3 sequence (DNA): TGCGCCAGCAGCCAAGGATACAGGGGATCGGGAAACACCATATATTTT. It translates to CASSQGYRGSGNTIYF.